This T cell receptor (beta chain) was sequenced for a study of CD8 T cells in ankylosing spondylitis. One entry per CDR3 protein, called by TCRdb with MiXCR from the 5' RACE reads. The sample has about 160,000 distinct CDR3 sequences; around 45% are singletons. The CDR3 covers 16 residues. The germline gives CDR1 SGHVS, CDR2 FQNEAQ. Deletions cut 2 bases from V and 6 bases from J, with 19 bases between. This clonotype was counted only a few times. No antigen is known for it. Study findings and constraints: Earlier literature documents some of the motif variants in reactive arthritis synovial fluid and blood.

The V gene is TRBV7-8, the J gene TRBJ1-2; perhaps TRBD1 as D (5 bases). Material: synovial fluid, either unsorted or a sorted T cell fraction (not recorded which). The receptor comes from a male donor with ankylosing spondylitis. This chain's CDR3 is CASSLPGTIGWDGYTF. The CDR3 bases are TGTGCCAGCAGCTTACCTGGGACCATCGGTTGGGATGGCTACACCTTC.